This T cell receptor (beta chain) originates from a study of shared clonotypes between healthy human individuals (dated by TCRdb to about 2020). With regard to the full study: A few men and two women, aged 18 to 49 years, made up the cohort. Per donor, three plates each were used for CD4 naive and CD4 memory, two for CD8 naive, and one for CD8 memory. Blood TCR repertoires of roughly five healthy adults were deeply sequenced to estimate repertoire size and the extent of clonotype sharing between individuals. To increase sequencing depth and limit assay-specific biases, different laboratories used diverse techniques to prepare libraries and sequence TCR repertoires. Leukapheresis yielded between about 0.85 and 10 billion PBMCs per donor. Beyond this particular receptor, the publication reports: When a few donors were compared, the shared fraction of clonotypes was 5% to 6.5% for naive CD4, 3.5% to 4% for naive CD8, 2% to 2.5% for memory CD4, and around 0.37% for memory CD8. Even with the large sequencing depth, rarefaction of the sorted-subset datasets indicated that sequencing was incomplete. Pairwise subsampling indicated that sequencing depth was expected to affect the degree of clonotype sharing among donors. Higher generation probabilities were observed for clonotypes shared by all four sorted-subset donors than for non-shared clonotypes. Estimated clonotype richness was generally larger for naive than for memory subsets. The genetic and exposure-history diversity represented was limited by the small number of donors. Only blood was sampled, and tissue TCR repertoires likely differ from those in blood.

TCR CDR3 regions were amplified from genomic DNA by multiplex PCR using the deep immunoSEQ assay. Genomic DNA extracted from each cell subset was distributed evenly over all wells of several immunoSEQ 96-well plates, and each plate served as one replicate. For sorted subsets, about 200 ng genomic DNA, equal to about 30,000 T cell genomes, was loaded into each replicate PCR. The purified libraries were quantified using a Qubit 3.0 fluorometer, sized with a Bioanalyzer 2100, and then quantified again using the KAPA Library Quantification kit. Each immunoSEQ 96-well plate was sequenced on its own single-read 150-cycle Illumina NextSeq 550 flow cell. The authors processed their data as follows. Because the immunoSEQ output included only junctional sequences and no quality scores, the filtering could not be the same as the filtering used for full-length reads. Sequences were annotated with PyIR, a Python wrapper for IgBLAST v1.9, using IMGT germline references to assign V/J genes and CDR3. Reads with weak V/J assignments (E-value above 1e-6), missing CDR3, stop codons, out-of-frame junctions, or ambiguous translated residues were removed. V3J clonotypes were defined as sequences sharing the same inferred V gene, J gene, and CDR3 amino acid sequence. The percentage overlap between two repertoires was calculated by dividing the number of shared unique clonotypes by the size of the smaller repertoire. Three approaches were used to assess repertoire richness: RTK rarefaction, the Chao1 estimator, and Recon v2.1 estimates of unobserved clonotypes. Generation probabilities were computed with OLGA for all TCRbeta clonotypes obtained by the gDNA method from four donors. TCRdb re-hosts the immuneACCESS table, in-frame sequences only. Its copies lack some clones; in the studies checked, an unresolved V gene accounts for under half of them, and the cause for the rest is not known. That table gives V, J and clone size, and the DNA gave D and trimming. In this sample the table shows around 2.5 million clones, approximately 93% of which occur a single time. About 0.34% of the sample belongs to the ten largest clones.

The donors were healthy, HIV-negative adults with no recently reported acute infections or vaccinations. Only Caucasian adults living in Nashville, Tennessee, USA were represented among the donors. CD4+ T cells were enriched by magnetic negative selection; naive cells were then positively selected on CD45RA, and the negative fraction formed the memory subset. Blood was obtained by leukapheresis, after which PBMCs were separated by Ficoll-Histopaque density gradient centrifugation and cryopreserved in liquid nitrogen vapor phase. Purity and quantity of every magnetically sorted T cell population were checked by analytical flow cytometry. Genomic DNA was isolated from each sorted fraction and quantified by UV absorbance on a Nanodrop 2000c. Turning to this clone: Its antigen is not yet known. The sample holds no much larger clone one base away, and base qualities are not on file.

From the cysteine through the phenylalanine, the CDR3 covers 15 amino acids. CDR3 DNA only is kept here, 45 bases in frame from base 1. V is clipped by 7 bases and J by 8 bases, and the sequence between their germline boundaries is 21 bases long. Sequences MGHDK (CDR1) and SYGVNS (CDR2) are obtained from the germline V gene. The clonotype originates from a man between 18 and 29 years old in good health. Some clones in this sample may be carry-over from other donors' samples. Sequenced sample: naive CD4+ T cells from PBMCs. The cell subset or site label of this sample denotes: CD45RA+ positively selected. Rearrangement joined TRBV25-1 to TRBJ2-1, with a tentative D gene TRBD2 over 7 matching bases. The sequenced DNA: TGTGCCAGCACCCAAGGGGGGGCAGGGCTAGATGAGCAGTTCTTC. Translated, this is CASTQGGAGLDEQFF.